This T cell receptor beta chain was sequenced in a study of blood T cell repertoires in COVID-19. Assay: immunoSEQ multiplex PCR; the TCRdb copy retains only in-frame clones and omits some. The sample carries some 330,000 clones, 88% recorded once. The CDR3 has 12 residues. Trimming removed 3 bases from V and 7 bases from J, with 6 bases in between. Sequenced input: PBMCs or T cells enriched from blood (not recorded which). This chain uses TRBV12-3 or TRBV12-4 with TRBJ1-4; D remains unclear. This clonotype originated in a man aged 30-40 years who had recovered from COVID-19. The CDR3 loop reads CASSLGSEKLFF. The CDR3 coding sequence is TGTGCCAGCAGTTTGGGGAGTGAAAAACTGTTTTTT.